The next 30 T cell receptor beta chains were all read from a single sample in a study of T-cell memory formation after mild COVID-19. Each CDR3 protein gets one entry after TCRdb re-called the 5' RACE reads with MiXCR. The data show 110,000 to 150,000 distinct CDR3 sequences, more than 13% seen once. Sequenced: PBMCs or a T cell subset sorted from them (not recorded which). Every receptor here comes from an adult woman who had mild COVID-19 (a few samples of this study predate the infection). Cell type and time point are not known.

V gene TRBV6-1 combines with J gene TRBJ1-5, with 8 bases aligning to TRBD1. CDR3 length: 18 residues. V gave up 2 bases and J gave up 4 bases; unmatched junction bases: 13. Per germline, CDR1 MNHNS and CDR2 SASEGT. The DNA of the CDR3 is TGTGCCAGCAGTGAATGGTTTGAATCAGGGGGCAGGAATCAGCCCCAGCATTTT. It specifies CASSEWFESGGRNQPQHF.

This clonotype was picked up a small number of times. The CDR3 DNA follows: TGTGCCACCAGCAGCACCCAAGGGGTCCAAGAGACCCAGTACTTC. Protein sequence: CATSSTQGVQETQYF. This sequence joins TRBV15 and TRBJ2-5; D is possibly TRBD1 (5 bases). Trimming took off 3 bases at V and 1 base at J, with 12 bases between the two ends. This CDR3 has 15 residues. Per the germline V gene, CDR1 is LNHNV and CDR2 is YYDKDF (reference sequence).

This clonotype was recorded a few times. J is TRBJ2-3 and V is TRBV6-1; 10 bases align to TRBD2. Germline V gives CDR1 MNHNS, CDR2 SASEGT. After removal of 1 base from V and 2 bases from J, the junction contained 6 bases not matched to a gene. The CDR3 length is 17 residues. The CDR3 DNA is TGTGCCAGCAGTGAAGAAATTAGCGGGGGGACCACAGATACGCAGTATTTT. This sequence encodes CASSEEISGGTTDTQYF.

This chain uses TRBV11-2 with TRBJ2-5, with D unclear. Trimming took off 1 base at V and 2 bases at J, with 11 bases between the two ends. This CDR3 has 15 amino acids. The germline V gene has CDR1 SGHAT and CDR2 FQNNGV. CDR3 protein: CASSLGLRMQETQYF. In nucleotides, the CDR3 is TGTGCCAGCAGCTTAGGGCTAAGGATGCAAGAGACCCAGTACTTC.

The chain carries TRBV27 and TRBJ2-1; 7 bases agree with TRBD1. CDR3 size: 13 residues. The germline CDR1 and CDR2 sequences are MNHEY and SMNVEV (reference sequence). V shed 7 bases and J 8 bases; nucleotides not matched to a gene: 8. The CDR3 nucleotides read TGTGCCAGCACCCCCATCGACAGGGATGAGCAGTTCTTC. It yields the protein CASTPIDRDEQFF.

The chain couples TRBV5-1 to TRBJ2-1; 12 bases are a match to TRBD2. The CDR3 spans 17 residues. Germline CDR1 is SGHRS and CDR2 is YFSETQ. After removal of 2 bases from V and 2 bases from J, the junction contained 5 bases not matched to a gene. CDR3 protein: CASSFELAGGPYNEQFF. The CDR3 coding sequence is TGCGCCAGCAGCTTCGAACTAGCGGGGGGCCCCTACAATGAGCAGTTCTTC. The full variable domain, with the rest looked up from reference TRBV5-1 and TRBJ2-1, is KAGVTQTPRYLIKTRGQQVTLSCSPISGHRSVSWYQQTPGQGLQFLFEYFSETQRNKGNFPGRFSGRQFSNSRSEMNVSTLELGDSALYLCASSFELAGGPYNEQFFGPGTRLTVL.

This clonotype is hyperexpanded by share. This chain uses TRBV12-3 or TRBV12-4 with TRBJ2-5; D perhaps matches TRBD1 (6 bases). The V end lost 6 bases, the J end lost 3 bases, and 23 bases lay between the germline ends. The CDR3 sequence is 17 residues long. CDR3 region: CASSLMGARDGKETQYF. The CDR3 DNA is TGTGCCAGCAGCCTAATGGGGGCCCGGGACGGCAAAGAGACCCAGTACTTC.

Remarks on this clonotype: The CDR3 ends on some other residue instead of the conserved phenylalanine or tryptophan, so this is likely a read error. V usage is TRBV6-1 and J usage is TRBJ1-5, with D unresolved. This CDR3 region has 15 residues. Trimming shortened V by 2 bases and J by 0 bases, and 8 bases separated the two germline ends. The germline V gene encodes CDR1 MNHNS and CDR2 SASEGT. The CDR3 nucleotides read TGTGCCAGCAGTGAATTTGGGGATAGCAATCAGCCCCAGCATTCT. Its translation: CASSEFGDSNQPQHS.

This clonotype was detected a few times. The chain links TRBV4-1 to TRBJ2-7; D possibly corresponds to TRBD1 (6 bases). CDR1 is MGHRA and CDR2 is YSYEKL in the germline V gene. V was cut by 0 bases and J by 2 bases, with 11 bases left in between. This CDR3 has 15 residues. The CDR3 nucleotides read TGCGCCAGCAGCCAAGATCGACAGGAACCCTACGAGCAGTACTTC. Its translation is CASSQDRQEPYEQYF.

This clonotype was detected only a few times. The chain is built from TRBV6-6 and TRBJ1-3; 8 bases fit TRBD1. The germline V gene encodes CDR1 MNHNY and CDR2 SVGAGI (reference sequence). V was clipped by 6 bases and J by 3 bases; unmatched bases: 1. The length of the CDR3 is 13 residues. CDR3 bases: TGTGCCAGCAGAGACAGGGGTGGAAACACCATATATTTT. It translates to CASRDRGGNTIYF.

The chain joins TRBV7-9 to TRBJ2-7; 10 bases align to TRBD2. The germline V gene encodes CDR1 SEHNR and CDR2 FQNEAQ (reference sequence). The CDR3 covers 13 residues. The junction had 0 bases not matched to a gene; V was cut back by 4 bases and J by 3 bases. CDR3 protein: CASSSSGGYEQYF. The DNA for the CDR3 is TGTGCCAGCAGCTCTAGCGGGGGCTACGAGCAGTACTTC.

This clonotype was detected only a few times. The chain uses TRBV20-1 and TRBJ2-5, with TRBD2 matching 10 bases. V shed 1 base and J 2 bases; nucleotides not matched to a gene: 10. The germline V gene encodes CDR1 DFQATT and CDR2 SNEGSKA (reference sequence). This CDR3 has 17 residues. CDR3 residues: CSARGLAGEGIQETQYF. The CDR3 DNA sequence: TGCAGTGCTAGAGGGCTAGCGGGAGAGGGGATACAAGAGACCCAGTACTTC.

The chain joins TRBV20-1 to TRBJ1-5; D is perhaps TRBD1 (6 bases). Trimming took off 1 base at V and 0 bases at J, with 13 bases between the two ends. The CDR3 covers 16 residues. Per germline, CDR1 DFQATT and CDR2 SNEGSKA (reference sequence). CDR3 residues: CSARVRQDYSNQPQHF. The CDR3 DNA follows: TGCAGTGCTAGAGTCCGACAGGACTATAGCAATCAGCCCCAGCATTTT.

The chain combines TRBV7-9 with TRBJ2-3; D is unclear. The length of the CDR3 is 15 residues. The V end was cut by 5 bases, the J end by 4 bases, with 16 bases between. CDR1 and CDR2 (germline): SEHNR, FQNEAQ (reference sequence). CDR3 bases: TGTGCCAGCAGCCCTCCCCGAAAGAGTTCAGATACGCAGTATTTT. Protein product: CASSPPRKSSDTQYF.

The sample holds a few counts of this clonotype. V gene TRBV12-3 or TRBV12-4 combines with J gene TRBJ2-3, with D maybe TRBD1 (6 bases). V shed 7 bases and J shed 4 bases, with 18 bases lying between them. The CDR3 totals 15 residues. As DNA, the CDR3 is TGTGCCAGCACCGACCAAGGGGGTAGGCCAGATACGCAGTATTTT. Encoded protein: CASTDQGGRPDTQYF.

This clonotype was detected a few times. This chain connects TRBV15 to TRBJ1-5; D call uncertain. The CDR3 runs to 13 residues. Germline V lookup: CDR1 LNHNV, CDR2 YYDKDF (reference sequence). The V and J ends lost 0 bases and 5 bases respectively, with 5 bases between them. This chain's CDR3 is CATSRDDYQPQHF. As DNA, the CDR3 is TGTGCCACCAGCAGAGATGATTATCAGCCCCAGCATTTT.

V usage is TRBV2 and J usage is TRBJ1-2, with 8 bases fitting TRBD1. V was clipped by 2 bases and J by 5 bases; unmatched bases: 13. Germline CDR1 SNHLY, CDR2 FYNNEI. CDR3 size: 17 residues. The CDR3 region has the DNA TGTGCCAGCAGTGAATTGATAAGGACAGGGATTTCTTATGGCTACACCTTC. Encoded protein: CASSELIRTGISYGYTF. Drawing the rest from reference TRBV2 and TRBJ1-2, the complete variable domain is EPEVTQTPSHQVTQMGQEVILRCVPISNHLYFYWYRQILGQKVEFLVSFYNNEISEKSEIFDDQFSVERPDGSNFTLKIRSTKLEDSAMYFCASSELIRTGISYGYTFGSGTRLTVV.

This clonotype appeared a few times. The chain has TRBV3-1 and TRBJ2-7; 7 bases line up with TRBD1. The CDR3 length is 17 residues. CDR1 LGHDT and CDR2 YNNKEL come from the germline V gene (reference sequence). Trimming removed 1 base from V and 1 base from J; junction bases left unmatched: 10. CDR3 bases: TGTGCCAGCAGCCAAGCTGCCGGGACAGACCCATCCTACGAGCAGTACTTC. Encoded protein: CASSQAAGTDPSYEQYF.

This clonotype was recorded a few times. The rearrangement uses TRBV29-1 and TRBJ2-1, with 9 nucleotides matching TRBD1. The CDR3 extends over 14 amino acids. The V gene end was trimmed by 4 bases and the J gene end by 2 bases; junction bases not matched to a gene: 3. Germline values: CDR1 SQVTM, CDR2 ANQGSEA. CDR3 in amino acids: CSVVGQGTYNEQFF. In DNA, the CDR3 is TGCAGCGTTGTCGGACAGGGGACCTACAATGAGCAGTTCTTC.

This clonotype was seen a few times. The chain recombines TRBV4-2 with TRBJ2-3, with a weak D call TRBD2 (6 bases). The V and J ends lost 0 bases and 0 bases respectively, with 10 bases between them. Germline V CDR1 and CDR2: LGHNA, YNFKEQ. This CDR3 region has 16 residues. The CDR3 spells CASSQDLSGSTDTQYF. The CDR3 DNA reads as TGTGCCAGCAGCCAAGATTTGAGCGGGAGCACAGATACGCAGTATTTT.

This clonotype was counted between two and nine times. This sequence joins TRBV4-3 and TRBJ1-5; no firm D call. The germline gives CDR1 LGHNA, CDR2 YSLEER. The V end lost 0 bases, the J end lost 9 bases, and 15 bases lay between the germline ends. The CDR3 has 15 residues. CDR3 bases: TGCGCCAGCAGCCAAGATCACGAGGCCCTGGCGCCCCAGCATTTT. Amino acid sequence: CASSQDHEALAPQHF.

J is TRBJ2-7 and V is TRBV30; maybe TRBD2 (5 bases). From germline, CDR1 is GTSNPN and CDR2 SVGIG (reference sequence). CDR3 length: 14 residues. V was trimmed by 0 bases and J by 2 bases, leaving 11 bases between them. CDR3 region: CAWSVPGVAYEQYF. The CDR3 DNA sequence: TGTGCCTGGAGTGTACCCGGGGTGGCCTACGAGCAGTACTTC.

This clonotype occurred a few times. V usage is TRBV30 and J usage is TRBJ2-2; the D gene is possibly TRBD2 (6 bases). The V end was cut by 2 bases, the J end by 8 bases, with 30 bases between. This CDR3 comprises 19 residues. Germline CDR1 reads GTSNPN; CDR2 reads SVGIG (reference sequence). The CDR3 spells CAWSTLAAAAVSEGGELFF. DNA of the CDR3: TGTGCCTGGAGTACCCTCGCCGCGGCAGCTGTGTCGGAGGGAGGGGAGCTGTTTTTT.

CDR3 amino acids: CASRVVGGADGYTF. The CDR3 DNA sequence: TGTGCCAGCAGAGTAGTAGGGGGCGCAGATGGCTACACCTTC. The chain has TRBV7-2 and TRBJ1-2, with 7 bases identical to TRBD1. The CDR3 has 14 residues. Losses at the gene ends were 6 bases for V and 6 bases for J; bases not matched to a gene: 10. Germline V gene sequence: CDR1 SGHTA, CDR2 FQGNSA.

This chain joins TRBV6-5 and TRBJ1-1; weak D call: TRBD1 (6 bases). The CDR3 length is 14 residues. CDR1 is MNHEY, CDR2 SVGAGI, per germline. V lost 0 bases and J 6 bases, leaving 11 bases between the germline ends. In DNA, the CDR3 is TGTGCCAGCAGTTACTCGAGGGGGATGGCTGAAGCTTTCTTT. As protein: CASSYSRGMAEAFF.

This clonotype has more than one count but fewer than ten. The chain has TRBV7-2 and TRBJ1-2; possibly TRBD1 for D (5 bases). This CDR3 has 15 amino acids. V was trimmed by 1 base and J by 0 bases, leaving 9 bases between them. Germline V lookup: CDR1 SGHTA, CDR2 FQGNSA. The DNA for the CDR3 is TGTGCCAGCAGCTTAGAAGGGGAAGCTAACTATGGCTACACCTTC. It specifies CASSLEGEANYGYTF.

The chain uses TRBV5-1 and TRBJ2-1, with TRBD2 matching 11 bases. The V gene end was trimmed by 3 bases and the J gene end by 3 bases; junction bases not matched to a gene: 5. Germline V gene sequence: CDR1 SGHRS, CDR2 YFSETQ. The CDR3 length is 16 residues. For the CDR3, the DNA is TGCGCCAGCAGCTCTGCCGGGACTAGCGGCTACAATGAGCAGTTCTTC. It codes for CASSSAGTSGYNEQFF.

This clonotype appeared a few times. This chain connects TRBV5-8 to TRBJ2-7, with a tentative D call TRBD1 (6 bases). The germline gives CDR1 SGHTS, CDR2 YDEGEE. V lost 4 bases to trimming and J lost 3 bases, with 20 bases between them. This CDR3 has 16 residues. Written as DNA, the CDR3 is TGTGCCAGCAGCAGCCCGGGACGGGACATTTTCTACGAGCAGTACTTC. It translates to CASSSPGRDIFYEQYF.

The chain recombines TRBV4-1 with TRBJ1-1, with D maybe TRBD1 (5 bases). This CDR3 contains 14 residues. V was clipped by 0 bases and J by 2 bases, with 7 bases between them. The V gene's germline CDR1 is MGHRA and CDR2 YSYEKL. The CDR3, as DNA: TGCGCCAGCAGCCAAGATACAGGTAACACTGAAGCTTTCTTT. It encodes CASSQDTGNTEAFF.

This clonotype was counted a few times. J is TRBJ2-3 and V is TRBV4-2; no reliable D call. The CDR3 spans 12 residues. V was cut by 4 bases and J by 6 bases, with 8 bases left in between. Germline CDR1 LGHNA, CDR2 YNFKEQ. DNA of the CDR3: TGTGCCAGCAGCCTTTATCAGGATACGCAGTATTTT. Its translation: CASSLYQDTQYF.